The rows below give T cell receptor beta chains drawn from one sample of a study of shared clonotypes between healthy human individuals. The data were produced by immunoSEQ multiplex PCR, yet TCRdb's version contains in-frame clones alone and is incomplete. The table includes 740,000 or so clones, around 78% detected once. The sequencing sample was made of memory CD4+ T cells sorted from blood. The receptors derive from a woman aged 25-40 years in good health. CDR3s include the opening cysteine and the closing phenylalanine or tryptophan. The D gene is left open where the match is weak. Not every row has a clone size; where given, it reads once, few, many or a size class.

clone_size j_call d_call v_call cdr3_nt cdr3_aa
- TRBJ2-7 - TRBV27 TGTGCCAGCAGTTTACAGTTTGACTCCTACGAGCAGTACTTC CASSLQFDSYEQYF
- TRBJ2-1 TRBD2 TRBV28 TGTGCCAGCAGTTTATCGGACGGGAGGGCCAAAAATGAGCAGTTCTTC CASSLSDGRAKNEQFF
- TRBJ1-1 TRBD1 TRBV7-9 TGTGCCAGCAGCCCGACAGGGTGGGATGCTTTCTTT CASSPTGWDAFF
- TRBJ2-1 - TRBV19 TGTGCCAGTAGTATCGGAAGAGGCGGGCTTAGCTCCTACAATGAGCAGTTCTTC CASSIGRGGLSSYNEQFF
- TRBJ2-3 - TRBV10-1 TGCGCCAGCAGTGACGGGAGCGGGTATAACACAGATACGCAGTATTTT CASSDGSGYNTDTQYF
- TRBJ2-2 TRBD1 TRBV5-1 TGCGCCAGCAGCCATGGGACAGCGAACACCGGGGAGCTGTTTTTT CASSHGTANTGELFF
- TRBJ2-7 TRBD1 TRBV5-1 TGCGCCAGCAGCTTGGGGGGACAGAGGCACTTC CASSLGGQRHF
few TRBJ2-7 TRBD1 TRBV5-1 TGCGCCAGCCGCCACGAGACAGGGCCCTACGAGCAGTACTTC CASRHETGPYEQYF
once TRBJ2-3 TRBD2 TRBV5-1 TGCGCCAGCAGCTTGGTAGCCGCGGGAGGGATAGATACGCAGTATTTT CASSLVAAGGIDTQYF
once TRBJ1-5 - TRBV19 TGTGCCAGCTGCACAGGGTGGTACCAGCCCCAGCATTTT CASCTGWYQPQHF
- TRBJ2-1 - TRBV19 TGTGCCAGTAGTATAGGGTTTGGCAATGAGCAGTTCTTC CASSIGFGNEQFF
- TRBJ1-5 - TRBV2 TGTGCCAGCAGTGAGGGGTTGAGCAATCAGCCCCAGCATTTT CASSEGLSNQPQHF
- TRBJ1-2 TRBD1 TRBV5-6 TGTGCCAGCAGCTTACCGGGACAGGGGCCAAACTATGGCTACACCTTC CASSLPGQGPNYGYTF
- TRBJ1-1 - TRBV10-3 TGTGCCATCAGCGAGGCAGGGGACACTGAAGCTTTCTTT CAISEAGDTEAFF
- TRBJ1-1 - TRBV7-9 TGTGCCAGCAGCCCCTCGGGGTCGATGAACACTGAAGCTTTCTTT CASSPSGSMNTEAFF
- TRBJ1-1 - TRBV6-1 TGTGCCAGCAGTCCGAATGGGGGCCACACTGAAGCTTTCTTT CASSPNGGHTEAFF
- TRBJ2-2 TRBD1 TRBV7-9 TGTGCCAGCAGCTCCCGGGACAGGGAGAGTTCCGGGGAGCTGTTTTTT CASSSRDRESSGELFF
- TRBJ2-3 - TRBV6-5 TGTGCCAGCAGGCCCGGGCGGGCCCCGGGAGATACGCAGTATTTT CASRPGRAPGDTQYF
few TRBJ1-2 - TRBV15 TGTGCCACCAGCAGGATACATGCTTCTAACTATGGCTACACCTTC CATSRIHASNYGYTF
- TRBJ2-2 - TRBV7-8 TGTGCCAGCAACTTAGGGCCGGATGGGGAGCTGTTTTTT CASNLGPDGELFF
- TRBJ2-1 - TRBV27 TGTGCCAGCAGTTATCGGGAAGTCTACAATGAGCAGTTCTTC CASSYREVYNEQFF
- TRBJ2-3 TRBD2 TRBV7-7 TGTGCCAGCAGTTCCGGACTAGCGCTCACAGATACGCAGTATTTT CASSSGLALTDTQYF
- TRBJ1-1 - TRBV2 TGTGCCAGCAGTGAAGAGCGAGGGCTCACTGAAGCTTTCTTT CASSEERGLTEAFF
many TRBJ2-2 TRBD2 TRBV11-2 TGTGCCAGCAGCTTACGACTAGCGGGCCCGAACACCGGGGAGCTGTTTTTT CASSLRLAGPNTGELFF